This T cell receptor beta chain was sequenced for a study of human T cells and chemical hapten exposure. Germline V gene lookup returns CDR1 ENHRY and CDR2 SYGVKD. Trimming removed 7 bases from V and 3 bases from J; junction bases left unmatched: 5. The length of the CDR3 is 14 residues. Time point in this sample: patch test 3, about 24 weeks after DPC sensitization. Treatment given: therapeutic diphenylcyclopropenone sensitization with weekly scalp DPC. TCRdb fed the RACE reads into MiXCR, producing one record per CDR3 protein. The repertoire consists of roughly 150,000 distinct CDR3 sequences, with roughly 25% occurring once and the leading ten covering under 2.5%.

The chain combines TRBV10-3 with TRBJ2-3; 9 bases agree with TRBD1. The input for sequencing was whole blood, taken in connection with sensitization to the hapten diphenylcyclopropenone (DPC). The receptor was isolated from a woman aged 18-29 years with alopecia areata. Some clones in this sample may be carry-over from other donors' samples. The CDR3 here is CAIKGQGRTDTQYF. CDR3 coding DNA: TGTGCCATCAAGGGACAGGGCCGTACAGATACGCAGTATTTT.